The present T cell receptor beta chain was sequenced within a study of Graves' ophthalmopathy and Graves' hyperthyroidism. RNA served as the template for amplifying TCR beta CDR3 regions. The first round was an RT-PCR with HTBI primers, and the second round was a multiplex PCR. TCRdb reprocessed the multiplex PCR reads via MiXCR and lists one record per CDR3 protein. Among almost 750,000 distinct CDR3 sequences listed, roughly 40% were seen once. CDR1 is SGDLS, CDR2 YYNGEE, per germline. The CDR3 spans 17 residues. Trimming removed 2 bases at V and 0 bases at J, with 15 bases between. This receptor was obtained from an adult man with Graves' ophthalmopathy. What was sequenced was peripheral blood. The gene calls are TRBV9 and TRBJ1-3, with TRBD1 as a possible D gene (6 bases). For the CDR3, the DNA is TGTGCCAGCAGCGTGGAGGGAGGGGGGCACTCTGGAAACACCATATATTTT. Its translation: CASSVEGGGHSGNTIYF.